The clone carrying this T cell receptor (beta chain) was detected many times. Its antigen is undetermined. TCRdb reprocessed the 5' RACE reads via MiXCR and lists one record per CDR3 protein. The top ten hold around 8.1% of the sample, which has 150,000 or so distinct CDR3 sequences, around 3.5% seen once. The CDR3 runs 15 residues. V lost 0 bases, J lost 2 bases, and 10 bases lay in between. Looked up from germline, CDR1 is LGHNA and CDR2 is YSLEER. These data are taken from a study of identical twins. Study findings and constraints: Analyses of zero insertions could, in part, be confounded by invariant MAIT and iNKT cells. A cross-sectional statistical analysis, not follow-up of the same donors, supported the conclusions.

Healthy Caucasian individuals made up all the donors. The TCR comes from a young man in good health. The V gene is TRBV4-3, the J gene TRBJ2-5; D is perhaps TRBD1 (6 bases). Sequences were obtained from memory T cells sorted from blood. The CDR3 sequence: CASSQEARGQETQYF. Here the CDR3 DNA reads TGCGCCAGCAGCCAAGAAGCTAGGGGGCAAGAGACCCAGTACTTC.